This record concerns one TCR beta chain sequence. Its antigen is currently unknown. This sample is drawn from a study of T cell responses to AZD1222 COVID-19 vaccine. Overall study context: Researchers grouped second doses given at about 4 or about 12 weeks into one pool. Broader study findings: Seropositivity was recorded at baseline in only six AZD1222 recipients. The donor cohort was predominantly white British with a female majority, and clonal diversity may have been underestimated.

The length of the CDR3 is 14 residues. Germline assignment: CDR1 MNHNS and CDR2 SASEGT. Germline trimming cut 3 bases from V and 6 bases from J; bases unmatched to any gene: 4. Some clones are missing from TCRdb's copy, which holds only in-frame ones; the method was immunoSEQ multiplex PCR. The sample gives approximately 65,000 clones, almost 90% of which show up once; roughly 7.3% is in the top ten. The sample was peripheral blood, taken on day 0 of AZD1222 vaccination. The chain has TRBV6-1 and TRBJ2-7; 11 nucleotides match TRBD1. This clonotype was obtained from an adult in good health. The CDR3 bases are TGTGCCAGCAGTGAGGGGACAGGGGGAAGCGAGCAGTACTTC. This gives the protein CASSEGTGGSEQYF.